The rows below give T cell receptor beta chains drawn from one sample of a study of shared clonotypes between healthy human individuals. TCRdb keeps only in-frame clones here, not all; method: immunoSEQ multiplex PCR. The table lists some 2,500,000 clones, more than 85% of them singletons. The sample was naive CD4+ T cells from PBMCs. These receptors came from a man in his late teens or twenties in good health. Some clones in this sample may be carry-over from other donors' samples. CDR3s leave out the opening cysteine and the closing phenylalanine or tryptophan.

V gene	J gene	CDR3 protein
TRBV5-1	TRBJ2-7	ASSPEPDRGGDEQY
TRBV28	TRBJ2-3	ATKIGTARTDTQY
TRBV29-1	TRBJ1-6	SARRGGDSPLH
TRBV2	TRBJ2-1	ASSPLGDNEQF
TRBV29-1	TRBJ2-1	SVEAPGLLYNEQF
TRBV15	TRBJ2-5	ATSARTSGAYQETQY
TRBV4-3	.	ASSQAVGTPSYEQY
TRBV27	TRBJ1-2	ASSLEGDSTYGYT
TRBV5-6	TRBJ1-2	ASSLVGSYT
TRBV7-9	TRBJ2-3	ASSFFLADSTDTQY